Described below is a single T cell receptor (beta chain) sequence and its context. Antigen: not known. As defined, naive CD8 cells were CD45RO-negative and positively selected for CCR7, with terminally differentiated effector memory CD45RA+ cells excluded. This entry is derived from a study of shared clonotypes between healthy human individuals. Libraries were prepared by immunoSEQ multiplex PCR; TCRdb keeps only in-frame clonotypes and omits some of them. The sample holds 2 million or so clones, about 94% seen once. General study results and limits: Naive subsets tended to show greater estimated richness than memory subsets. Investigators collected only blood, and repertoires in tissues likely differ.

The CDR3 contains 16 residues. CDR1 and CDR2 from the germline V gene are SQVTM and ANQGSEA. V lost 3 bases and J 1 base, leaving 19 bases between the germline ends. This TCR was sampled from a man aged 18-30 years in good health. The chain has TRBV29-1 and TRBJ2-7; the D is unclear. The specimen sequenced was naive CD8+ T cells sorted from blood. The CDR3 spells CSVELSVRADSYEQYF. CDR3 nucleotide sequence: TGCAGCGTTGAGTTAAGTGTACGGGCGGATTCCTACGAGCAGTACTTC.